This T cell receptor (beta chain) is drawn from a study of cytomegalovirus exposure and HLA in healthy donors. Study results and limitations: It was confirmed in vitro that a few of the CMV-associated chains were specific for CMV antigens. It was assumed in the presence/absence analyses that sequencing depth was roughly uniform across donors. It was reportedly the case that the classifier diagnosed cytomegalovirus status with high specificity and sensitivity.

V gave up 3 bases and J gave up 1 base, with 12 bases separating them. In germline, CDR1 is SGHNT, CDR2 YENEEA. The CDR3 runs to 15 residues. As to this clone: The antigen remains unidentified.

The PCR had 60 Vbeta and 13 Jbeta primers. Libraries were prepared by immunoSEQ multiplex PCR; TCRdb keeps only in-frame clonotypes and omits some of them. This sample carries over 85,000 clones, 70% to 80% of them seen once, and the ten largest clones take 0.57%. The source is a man aged 25-45 years in good health and CMV-seronegative. The chain recombines TRBV11-3 with TRBJ1-1; D perhaps matches TRBD1 (5 bases). Sequenced sample: PBMCs. For the CDR3, the DNA is TGTGCCAGCAGCTTCTTCACCGGGGGGAACACTGAAGCTTTCTTT. Amino acids: CASSFFTGGNTEAFF.